Following are 21 T cell receptor beta chains from one sample sequenced in a study of molecular identifiers for immune sequencing clone quantification. One entry per CDR3 protein, called by TCRdb with MiXCR from the PCR reads. This sample has about 640,000 distinct CDR3 sequences, with 20% found just once. The specimen sequenced was naive CD8+ T cells from blood, with Jurkat cell RNA spiked in. As to subset: FACS-sorted CD8+CD4-CCR7+CD45RA+ naive T cells. The receptors originated from a human donor in good health. Some libraries in this study had Jurkat cell RNA spiked in.

In this sample, this clonotype turned up many times. The chain links TRBV7-6 to TRBJ2-5; D unclear. The V gene's germline CDR1 is SGHVS and CDR2 FNYEAQ. This CDR3 comprises 13 residues. V was pared by 6 bases and J by 4 bases, with 12 bases between. This CDR3 is CASSSDAGETQYF. Here the CDR3 DNA reads TGTGCCAGCAGTTCTGACGCCGGAGAGACCCAGTACTTC.

This clonotype occurred many times. V and J are TRBV6-2 or TRBV6-3 and TRBJ2-3, with D possibly matching TRBD1 (5 bases). This CDR3 spans 14 amino acids. Germline V gene lookup returns CDR1 MNHEY and CDR2 SVGEGT. V lost 6 bases and J lost 6, with 16 bases in between. The CDR3 nucleotides are TGTGCCAGCAGAAAGACAGCACCCCTGGATACGCAGTATTTT. As protein: CASRKTAPLDTQYF.

This clonotype showed up just a few times. This chain joins TRBV6-5 and TRBJ2-7; D unclear. Germline values: CDR1 MNHEY, CDR2 SVGAGI. This CDR3 comprises 14 residues. Trimming cost V 5 bases and J 1 base, with 12 bases left between them. CDR3 residues: CASSVGVSSYEQYF. DNA for the CDR3: TGTGCCAGCAGTGTAGGTGTCAGTTCCTACGAGCAGTACTTC.

V gene TRBV7-9 combines with J gene TRBJ1-1; 8 bases agree with TRBD1. Trimming took 4 bases from V and 8 from J; bases not matched to a gene: 6. CDR1 and CDR2 (germline): SEHNR, FQNEAQ (reference sequence). CDR3 length equals 13 residues. The DNA of the CDR3 is TGTGCCAGCAGCTGGTCAGGGGGCGAAGAAGCTTTCTTT. Protein sequence: CASSWSGGEEAFF.

This clonotype was picked up a small number of times. The chain carries TRBV2 and TRBJ1-1; 8 bases map to TRBD1. This CDR3 comprises 16 residues. Germline-derived CDR1 and CDR2 are SNHLY and FYNNEI. Germline trimming cut 2 bases from V and 0 bases from J; bases unmatched to any gene: 5. The DNA for the CDR3 is TGTGCCAGCAGTGAAAGGACAGGGTTCATGAACACTGAAGCTTTCTTT. It codes for CASSERTGFMNTEAFF.

This clonotype appeared a few times. V and J are TRBV29-1 and TRBJ2-1; a weak D match, TRBD1 (5 bases). Germline-derived CDR1 and CDR2 are SQVTM and ANQGSEA. Trimming left V 4 bases short and J 1 base short, with 8 bases between. The CDR3 length is 13 residues. The CDR3: CSVGGVSYNEQFF. DNA of the CDR3: TGCAGCGTTGGGGGCGTTTCCTACAATGAGCAGTTCTTC.

Comment on this clonotype: A much larger clonotype is one base distant, so this may be a read error. Lacking the conserved final phenylalanine or tryptophan, this CDR3 likely reflects a read error. This sequence joins TRBV4-3 and TRBJ1-1; weak D call: TRBD1 (6 bases). Germline V gene sequence: CDR1 LGHNA, CDR2 YSLEER. V was cut by 5 bases and J by 0 bases, with 13 bases left in between. The CDR3 loop spans 15 amino acids. CDR3 sequence (DNA): TGCGCCAGCAGCTCCCACGGACAGATGAACACTGAAGCTTTCCTT. This sequence encodes CASSSHGQMNTEAFL.

In its sample, this clonotype was seen many times. This rearrangement joins TRBV7-6 to TRBJ1-1; D call uncertain. The CDR3 extends over 14 amino acids. V was clipped by 3 bases and J by 0 bases, with 8 bases between them. Germline V gene data show CDR1 as SGHVS and CDR2 as FNYEAQ. The CDR3 sequence: CASSFNRLNTEAFF. The CDR3, as DNA: TGTGCCAGCAGCTTCAACAGATTGAACACTGAAGCTTTCTTT.

Details on this clonotype: This CDR3 is missing its conserved last phenylalanine or tryptophan, likely due to a read error. The rearrangement uses TRBV9 and TRBJ1-3; 7 positions match TRBD1. Germline CDR1 and CDR2: SGDLS and YYNGEE. V lost 4 bases and J lost 9; bases outside the gene matches: 13. The CDR3 consists of 15 residues. Here the CDR3 reads CASSRTGTDSSTIYL. In DNA form, the CDR3 reads TGTGCCAGCAGCAGAACCGGGACAGACTCCAGCACCATATATCTT.

This clonotype was seen repeatedly, ten times or more. The chain links TRBV25-1 to TRBJ1-6, with 11 bases that match TRBD1. CDR1 is MGHDK and CDR2 is SYGVNS in the germline V gene. V was clipped by 2 bases and J by 1 base; unmatched bases: 4. This CDR3 region has 18 residues. The CDR3 sequence is CASSERTGGGSYNSPLHF. In nucleotides, the CDR3 is TGTGCCAGCAGTGAACGGACAGGGGGCGGTTCCTATAATTCACCCCTCCACTTT. Combining the CDR3 with reference TRBV25-1 and TRBJ1-6 gives the whole variable domain EADIYQTPRYLVIGTGKKITLECSQTMGHDKMYWYQQDPGMELHLIHYSYGVNSTEKGDLSSESTVSRIRTEHFPLTLESARPSHTSQYLCASSERTGGGSYNSPLHFGNGTRLTVT.

This clonotype was recorded a few times. The chain couples TRBV19 to TRBJ2-7, with no clear D. Trimming took off 0 bases at V and 5 bases at J, with 8 bases between the two ends. The germline V gene encodes CDR1 LNHDA and CDR2 SQIVND (reference sequence). CDR3 length equals 13 residues. DNA for the CDR3: TGTGCCAGTAGTATAGATCCCCGGAACGAGCAGTACTTC. Amino acid sequence: CASSIDPRNEQYF.

This clonotype was found many times. V is TRBV23-1 and J is TRBJ2-7; the D is unclear. TRBV23-1 is reported as an ORF; its role is uncertain. V lost 9 bases to trimming and J lost 0 bases, with 9 bases between them. CDR3 length equals 12 residues. The CDR3 reads CASPRGSYEQYF. Here the CDR3 DNA reads TGCGCCAGTCCCCGAGGCTCCTACGAGCAGTACTTC.

To note about this clonotype: A much larger clone lies a single base off, so this may be a read error. The V and J genes are TRBV14 and TRBJ2-5, with a weak D call TRBD2 (5 bases). Germline V gives CDR1 SGHDN, CDR2 FVKESK. The CDR3 is 18 amino acids. V lost 1 base, J lost 0 bases, and 18 bases lay in between. The DNA of the CDR3 is TGTGCCAGCAGCCAAGTCCCTTTTGGCGGCGGGTACCAAGAGACCCAGTACTTC. This sequence encodes CASSQVPFGGGYQETQYF.

The rearrangement joins TRBV7-2 to TRBJ2-1; D is ambiguous. The CDR3 runs 12 residues. V was cut by 5 bases and J by 10 bases, with 12 bases left in between. Germline CDR1 is SGHTA and CDR2 is FQGNSA. The CDR3 DNA is TGTGCCAGCAGCCCGGACCGGCGGGAGCAGTTCTTC. As protein: CASSPDRREQFF. The complete variable domain, with remaining parts taken from reference TRBV7-2 and TRBJ2-1, reads GAGVSQSPSNKVTEKGKDVELRCDPISGHTALYWYRQSLGQGLEFLIYFQGNSAPDKSGLPSDRFSAERTGGSVSTLTIQRTQQEDSAVYLCASSPDRREQFFGPGTRLTVL.

Many counts were recorded for this clonotype. The rearrangement uses TRBV7-9 and TRBJ2-5, with D unclear. CDR3 length: 13 residues. From germline, CDR1 is SEHNR and CDR2 FQNEAQ (reference sequence). The germline V and J ends were trimmed by 4 bases and 7 bases, with 13 bases remaining between them. Here the CDR3 reads CASSSAGVGTQYF. As DNA, the CDR3 is TGTGCCAGCAGCTCAGCAGGCGTTGGGACCCAGTACTTC.

The sample holds a few counts of this clonotype. V usage is TRBV20-1 and J usage is TRBJ2-7; TRBD2 matches 7 bases. Germline assignment: CDR1 DFQATT and CDR2 SNEGSKA (reference sequence). This CDR3 has 14 amino acids. Trimming took 0 bases from V and 3 from J; bases not matched to a gene: 5. In DNA form, the CDR3 reads TGCAGTGCTAGAGACCGGGACTATGTCTACGAGCAGTACTTC. This codes for CSARDRDYVYEQYF.

The genes are TRBV3-1 and TRBJ1-2, with 9 bases aligning to TRBD1. Per germline, CDR1 LGHDT and CDR2 YNNKEL (reference sequence). J gave up 4 bases and V 3 bases, and 9 bases lay outside the gene matches. CDR3 length: 16 amino acids. DNA for the CDR3: TGTGCCAGCAGCCATACCGGGACAGGGTCCGCCTATGGCTACACCTTC. Translated: CASSHTGTGSAYGYTF.

The genes are TRBV7-9 and TRBJ2-7; 7 bases agree with TRBD1. There are 15 residues in the CDR3. Per the germline V gene, CDR1 is SEHNR and CDR2 is FQNEAQ (reference sequence). The trim removed 5 bases at V and 3 bases at J, leaving 10 bases unmatched. CDR3 DNA: TGTGCCAGCAGCGGGACGACAGGGTTTGGCTACGAGCAGTACTTC. Its protein product is CASSGTTGFGYEQYF.

This clonotype was found many times. The rearrangement joins TRBV20-1 to TRBJ2-7, with 7 positions matching TRBD2. This CDR3 is 13 amino acids long. Germline V gene data show CDR1 as DFQATT and CDR2 as SNEGSKA (reference sequence). V gave up 1 base and J gave up 2 bases; unmatched junction bases: 2. DNA for the CDR3: TGCAGTGCTAGAGGTCTAGCGGCCTACGAGCAGTACTTC. It specifies CSARGLAAYEQYF.

This clonotype has just a few counts. The chain employs TRBV6-2 or TRBV6-3 and TRBJ2-2; D possibly corresponds to TRBD1 (6 bases). Germline V gives CDR1 MNHEY, CDR2 SVGEGT. Trimming pared 10 bases from V and 7 bases from J, leaving 13 bases between. The length of the CDR3 is 12 residues. The CDR3 DNA is TGTGCCACAGGGGTTGGGAACGGGGAGCTGTTTTTT. Encoded protein: CATGVGNGELFF.

This clonotype appeared many times. The junction departs from germline at one end; a sequencing error may be responsible. The J gene is TRBJ2-2, the V gene TRBV7-7; 12 nucleotides agree with TRBD2. The V gene's germline CDR1 is SSHAT and CDR2 FNYEAQ (reference sequence). CDR3 length: 16 amino acids. The CDR3 DNA is TGTGCTAGCAGCCAGACTAGCGGGAGCGGCACCGGGGAGCTGTTTTTT. This sequence encodes CASSQTSGSGTGELFF.